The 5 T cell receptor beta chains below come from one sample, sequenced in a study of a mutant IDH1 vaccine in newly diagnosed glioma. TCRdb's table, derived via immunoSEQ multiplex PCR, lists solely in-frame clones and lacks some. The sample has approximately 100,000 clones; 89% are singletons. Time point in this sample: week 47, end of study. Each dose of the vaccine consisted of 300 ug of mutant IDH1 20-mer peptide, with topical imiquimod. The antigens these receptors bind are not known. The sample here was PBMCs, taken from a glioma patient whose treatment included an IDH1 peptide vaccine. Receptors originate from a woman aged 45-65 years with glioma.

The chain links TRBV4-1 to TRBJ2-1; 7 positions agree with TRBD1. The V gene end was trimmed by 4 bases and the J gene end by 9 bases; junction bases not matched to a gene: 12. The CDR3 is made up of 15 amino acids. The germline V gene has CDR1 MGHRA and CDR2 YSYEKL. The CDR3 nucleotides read TGCGCCAGCAGCCCCGACAGGGTTGAACCTGGTGAGCAGTTCTTC. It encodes CASSPDRVEPGEQFF.

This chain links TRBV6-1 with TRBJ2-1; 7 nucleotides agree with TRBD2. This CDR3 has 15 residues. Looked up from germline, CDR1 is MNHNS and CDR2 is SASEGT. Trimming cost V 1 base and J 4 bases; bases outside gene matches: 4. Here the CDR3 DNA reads TGTGCCAGCAGTGAAGGTCTAGCGGATTACAATGAGCAGTTCTTC. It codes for CASSEGLADYNEQFF.

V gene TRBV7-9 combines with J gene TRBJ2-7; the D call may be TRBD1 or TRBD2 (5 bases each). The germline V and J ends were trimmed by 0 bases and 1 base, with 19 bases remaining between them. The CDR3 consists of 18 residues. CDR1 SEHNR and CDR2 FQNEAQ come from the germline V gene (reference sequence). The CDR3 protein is CASSLAGAAVGSSYEQYF. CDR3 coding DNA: TGTGCCAGCAGCTTAGCCGGGGCGGCGGTTGGGTCATCCTACGAGCAGTACTTC.

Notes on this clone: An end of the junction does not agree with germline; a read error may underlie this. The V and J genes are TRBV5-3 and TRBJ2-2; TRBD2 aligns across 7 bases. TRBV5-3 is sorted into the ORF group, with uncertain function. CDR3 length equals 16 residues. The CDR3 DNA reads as TGTGCCAGAAGCTTGTGGGAGGGGAAGATGAACCGGGGAGCTGTTTTT. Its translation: CARSLWEGKMNRGAVF.

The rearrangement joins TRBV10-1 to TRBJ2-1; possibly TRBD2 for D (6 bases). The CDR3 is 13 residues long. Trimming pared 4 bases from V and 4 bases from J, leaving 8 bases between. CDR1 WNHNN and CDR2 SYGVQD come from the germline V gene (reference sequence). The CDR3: CASSGRGYNEQFF. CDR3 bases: TGCGCCAGCAGTGGACGGGGGTACAATGAGCAGTTCTTC.